Below are 32 T cell receptor beta chains sequenced from a single sample in a study of cytomegalovirus exposure and HLA in healthy donors. This PCR relied on a set of 60 Vbeta primers and 13 Jbeta primers. The assay was immunoSEQ multiplex PCR, and TCRdb's table has in-frame clones only and misses some. This table has some 95,000 clones, over 75% appearing once. The sequenced material came from PBMCs. The receptors stem from a man in his fifties or sixties in good health and CMV-seropositive.

In this sample, this clone turned up a few times. This chain links TRBV5-1 with TRBJ1-1; 7 bases map to TRBD1. CDR1 and CDR2 from the germline V gene are SGHRS and YFSETQ. J gave up 4 bases and V 2 bases, and 8 bases lay outside the gene matches. The CDR3 has 15 residues. The CDR3 coding sequence is TGCGCCAGCAGCTTTCGACAGGGCGTGAGCACTGAAGCTTTCTTT. Translating it yields CASSFRQGVSTEAFF. Full variable domain (rest looked up from reference TRBV5-1 and TRBJ1-1): KAGVTQTPRYLIKTRGQQVTLSCSPISGHRSVSWYQQTPGQGLQFLFEYFSETQRNKGNFPGRFSGRQFSNSRSEMNVSTLELGDSALYLCASSFRQGVSTEAFFGQGTRLTVV.

The chain employs TRBV7-9 and TRBJ1-1; D gene ambiguous. This CDR3 is built from 13 residues. Germline CDR1 is SEHNR and CDR2 is FQNEAQ (reference sequence). Trimming left V 1 base short and J 5 bases short, with 8 bases between. The CDR3 coding sequence is TGTGCCAGCAGCTTAGACCCGAGGACTGAAGCTTTCTTT. Amino acids: CASSLDPRTEAFF.

This sequence joins TRBV18 and TRBJ1-2; 8 nucleotides align to TRBD1. CDR1 and CDR2 (germline): KGHSH, LQKENI. The CDR3 runs 17 residues. V lost 1 base and J lost 0; bases outside the gene matches: 7. The CDR3 DNA sequence: TGTGCCAGCTCACCACAGCGGACAGGGTTAACTAACTATGGCTACACCTTC. Its protein is CASSPQRTGLTNYGYTF.

V gene TRBV5-6 combines with J gene TRBJ2-7; D might be TRBD1 (6 bases). Trimming left V 3 bases short and J 4 bases short, with 14 bases between. Germline CDR1 reads SGHDT; CDR2 reads YYEEEE. The CDR3 consists of 14 residues. This CDR3 reads CASSSIQGKYEQYF. CDR3 in DNA: TGTGCCAGCAGCTCTATCCAGGGGAAGTACGAGCAGTACTTC. The full variable domain, in which reference TRBV5-6 and TRBJ2-7 provide the parts outside the CDR3, is DAGVTQSPTHLIKTRGQQVTLRCSPKSGHDTVSWYQQALGQGPQFIFQYYEEEERQRGNFPDRFSGHQFPNYSSELNVNALLLGDSALYLCASSSIQGKYEQYFGPGTRLTVT.

This clone has only one observation. This rearrangement joins TRBV27 to TRBJ1-5; possible D gene TRBD1, 6 bases. The CDR3 has 15 residues. The V and J ends lost 0 bases and 7 bases respectively, with 13 bases between them. Germline CDR1 is MNHEY and CDR2 is SMNVEV (reference sequence). In DNA form, the CDR3 reads TGTGCCAGCAGTTTATCAACACCCCAGGGGCAGCCCCAGCATTTT. It specifies CASSLSTPQGQPQHF.

This sequence joins TRBV21-1 and TRBJ2-7; the table's D call, TRBD1, has no DNA check behind it. TRBV21-1 is assigned pseudogene status. The CDR3 is 17 amino acids. CDR3 coding DNA: TGTGCCAGCAGCATCAGACAGGACTGGAAAACTGGTCACGAGCAGTACTTC. Protein: CASSIRQDWKTGHEQYF.

This clone was counted a single time. The genes are TRBV6-5 and TRBJ1-2; 8 nucleotides line up with TRBD1. Trimming cost V 4 bases and J 6 bases; bases outside gene matches: 4. Germline-derived CDR1 and CDR2 are MNHEY and SVGAGI. CDR3 length: 13 amino acids. The CDR3: CASSFQGANGYTF. CDR3 in DNA: TGTGCCAGCAGTTTCCAGGGGGCGAATGGCTACACCTTC.

The chain carries TRBV11-3 and TRBJ1-6; D gene uncertain. The germline V and J ends were trimmed by 8 bases and 0 bases, with 17 bases remaining between them. The germline CDR1 and CDR2 sequences are SGHNT and YENEEA. The CDR3 consists of 17 residues. This CDR3 is CASASRGPSSYNSPLHF. The CDR3 bases are TGTGCCAGCGCAAGCAGAGGGCCGAGCTCCTATAATTCACCCCTCCACTTT.

CDR3 sequence (DNA): TGTGCCAGCAGTCGGACTAGCGGGGGGCACACAGATACGCAGTATTTT. This encodes CASSRTSGGHTDTQYF. The V gene is TRBV2, the J gene TRBJ2-3; 14 positions agree with TRBD2. Trimming at V came to 5 bases and at J to 2 bases, leaving 3 bases not matched to a gene. The CDR3 has 16 amino acids. Per the germline V gene, CDR1 is SNHLY and CDR2 is FYNNEI.

This clone was detected once. J is TRBJ2-7 and V is TRBV27; 10 nucleotides align to TRBD1. Losses at the gene ends were 4 bases for V and 6 bases for J; bases not matched to a gene: 6. CDR3 size: 14 residues. Germline CDR1 is MNHEY and CDR2 is SMNVEV (reference sequence). The CDR3, as DNA: TGTGCCAGCAGTTCCGCCGGGACAGGGGTCGAGCAGTACTTC. Protein sequence: CASSSAGTGVEQYF.

The chain employs TRBV7-6 and TRBJ2-1; possible D gene TRBD1, 6 bases. The CDR3 runs 17 residues. The V gene's germline CDR1 is SGHVS and CDR2 FNYEAQ. With 1 base removed from V and 0 bases from J, the gap between germline ends came to 13 bases. CDR3: CASSLGTGLGSYNEQFF. The CDR3, as DNA: TGTGCCAGCAGCTTAGGAACAGGGCTAGGCTCCTACAATGAGCAGTTCTTC. The full variable domain, completed using reference TRBV7-6 and TRBJ2-1, is GAGVSQSPRYKVTKRGQDVALRCDPISGHVSLYWYRQALGQGPEFLTYFNYEAQQDKSGLPNDRFSAERPEGSISTLTIQRTEQRDSAMYRCASSLGTGLGSYNEQFFGPGTRLTVL.

The rearrangement links TRBV5-1 to TRBJ2-3; 9 nucleotides agree with TRBD1. This CDR3 spans 15 amino acids. After removal of 2 bases from V and 0 bases from J, the junction contained 1 base not matched to a gene. CDR1 and CDR2 (germline): SGHRS, YFSETQ. CDR3 in amino acids: CASSFGQGSTDTQYF. CDR3 DNA sequence: TGCGCCAGCAGCTTCGGACAGGGGAGCACAGATACGCAGTATTTT.

This chain uses TRBV30 with TRBJ2-6, with 10 bases that match TRBD2. The CDR3 runs to 17 residues. The J segment lost 0 bases and the V segment lost 1 base, leaving 3 bases of the junction unmatched. Germline CDR1 reads GTSNPN; CDR2 reads SVGIG (reference sequence). The CDR3 sequence is CAWSELAGFSGANVLTF. The CDR3 nucleotides are TGTGCCTGGAGTGAACTAGCGGGGTTCTCTGGGGCCAACGTCCTGACTTTC.

The CDR3 region has the DNA TGTGCCAGTAGTCCTCAAGGAGTGGATGAGCAGTTCTTC. This sequence encodes CASSPQGVDEQFF. V gene TRBV19 combines with J gene TRBJ2-1; D call uncertain. Germline V gene sequence: CDR1 LNHDA, CDR2 SQIVND (reference sequence). Trimming took off 5 bases at V and 8 bases at J, with 13 bases between the two ends. This CDR3 is 13 amino acids long. The full variable domain, rest sourced from reference TRBV19 and TRBJ2-1, is DGGITQSPKYLFRKEGQNVTLSCEQNLNHDAMYWYRQDPGQGLRLIYYSQIVNDFQKGDIAEGYSVSREKKESFPLTVTSAQKNPTAFYLCASSPQGVDEQFFGPGTRLTVL.

This sequence joins TRBV5-8 and TRBJ2-1, with a tentative D call TRBD1 (6 bases). Per germline, CDR1 SGHTS and CDR2 YDEGEE. The V end was cut by 4 bases, the J end by 7 bases, with 12 bases between. The CDR3 contains 13 residues. DNA for the CDR3: TGTGCCAGCAGCCCGGGACATTATAATGAGCAGTTCTTC. Amino acids: CASSPGHYNEQFF.

This chain joins TRBV19 and TRBJ1-1; D is ambiguous. V dropped 1 base and J dropped 6 bases, with 12 bases sitting between them. The CDR3 is 14 amino acids. Germline loops: CDR1 LNHDA, CDR2 SQIVND (reference sequence). The CDR3: CASSIVGGLPEAFF. CDR3 DNA: TGTGCCAGTAGTATAGTAGGAGGGTTACCTGAAGCTTTCTTT.

On this clone itself: Relative to the germline gene, one junction end is altered; a read error may explain this. The chain couples TRBV7-9 to TRBJ1-2; 8 positions match TRBD1. Germline V lookup: CDR1 SEHNR, CDR2 FQNEAQ (reference sequence). This CDR3 region has 12 residues. The DNA of the CDR3 is TGTTCCAGCGAGCAGGGGGCCTATGGCTACACCTTC. This sequence encodes CSSEQGAYGYTF.

The chain recombines TRBV7-7 with TRBJ2-5; TRBD2 might be the D (5 bases). The CDR3 has 15 amino acids. V lost 0 bases and J lost 5, with 13 bases in between. Germline CDR1 and CDR2: SSHAT and FNYEAQ (reference sequence). In DNA form, the CDR3 reads TGTGCCAGCAGCTTAGCGAAGGTCGGCGGGGAGACCCAGTACTTC. It codes for CASSLAKVGGETQYF.

The genes are TRBV14 and TRBJ1-2; D gene unclear. The germline V and J ends were trimmed by 5 bases and 7 bases, with 11 bases remaining between them. The CDR3 contains 12 residues. Looked up from germline, CDR1 is SGHDN and CDR2 is FVKESK. Here the CDR3 DNA reads TGTGCCAGCAGCTATGGGCGTACTGGCTACACCTTC. This encodes CASSYGRTGYTF.

This chain connects TRBV10-3 to TRBJ1-6; D might be TRBD1 (6 bases). Germline V lookup: CDR1 ENHRY, CDR2 SYGVKD. CDR3 size: 13 residues. V dropped 2 bases and J dropped 9 bases, with 8 bases sitting between them. Written as DNA, the CDR3 is TGTGCCATCAGTGAGGGGGGCATTTCACCCCTCCACTTT. Its translation: CAISEGGISPLHF.

The chain has TRBV13 and TRBJ1-3; possible D gene TRBD1, 6 bases. Germline CDR1 is PRHDT and CDR2 is FYEKMQ (reference sequence). The CDR3 covers 19 residues. Deletions cut 7 bases from V and 5 bases from J, with 30 bases between. The CDR3 bases are TGTGCCAGCACCGATAGAAATCAGAGGGACACCGGTGCAAGAAACACCATATATTTT. This gives the protein CASTDRNQRDTGARNTIYF. The variable domain in full, completed from reference TRBV13 and TRBJ1-3, reads AAGVIQSPRHLIKEKRETATLKCYPIPRHDTVYWYQQGPGQDPQFLISFYEKMQSDKGSIPDRFSAQQFSDYHSELNMSSLELGDSALYFCASTDRNQRDTGARNTIYFGEGSWLTVV.

As DNA, the CDR3 is TGTGCCAGCAGTGGAGACTATAATTCACCCCTCCACTTT. It yields the protein CASSGDYNSPLHF. The chain employs TRBV2 and TRBJ1-6; D not certain. Germline CDR1 and CDR2: SNHLY and FYNNEI. The ends were cut back, 4 bases at V and 3 bases at J, with 4 bases in the middle. This CDR3 has 13 residues.

This chain links TRBV5-6 with TRBJ2-5, with a weak D call TRBD2 (7 bases). The CDR3 totals 14 residues. The germline V gene encodes CDR1 SGHDT and CDR2 YYEEEE. The V gene lost 2 bases and the J gene lost 3 bases, with 11 bases spanning the gap. CDR3 region: CASSFGGRKETQYF. In nucleotides, the CDR3 is TGTGCCAGCAGCTTCGGGGGGCGAAAAGAGACCCAGTACTTC.

Here the CDR3 reads CAWSRGQDNSPLHF. CDR3 DNA: TGTGCCTGGAGTCGAGGACAGGATAATTCACCCCTCCACTTT. This chain connects TRBV30 to TRBJ1-6; 7 bases map to TRBD1. The CDR3 loop spans 14 amino acids. Germline loops: CDR1 GTSNPN, CDR2 SVGIG (reference sequence). V lost 2 bases, J lost 5 bases, and 3 bases stayed unmatched.

The J gene is TRBJ1-4, the V gene TRBV11-2; D is ambiguous. The CDR3 extends over 16 amino acids. Trimming removed 1 base at V and 6 bases at J, with 15 bases between. Germline lookup yields CDR1 SGHAT and CDR2 FQNNGV. CDR3 sequence (DNA): TGTGCCAGCAGCTTAGGAGGCAGTCAGTTCTATGAAAAACTGTTTTTT. Translated, it gives CASSLGGSQFYEKLFF.

The gene calls are TRBV19 and TRBJ1-2; a weak D match, TRBD1 (6 bases). The V gene's germline CDR1 is LNHDA and CDR2 SQIVND (reference sequence). The CDR3 is 15 residues long. V dropped 3 bases and J dropped 2 bases, with 13 bases sitting between them. The CDR3 is CASSIVMGANYGYTF. In DNA form, the CDR3 reads TGTGCCAGTAGTATTGTAATGGGGGCGAACTATGGCTACACCTTC.

Only one count was recorded for this clone. The chain combines TRBV6-6 with TRBJ1-2; D is uncertain. Germline V gene sequence: CDR1 MNHNY, CDR2 SVGAGI (reference sequence). The germline V and J ends were trimmed by 8 bases and 6 bases, with 10 bases remaining between them. The CDR3 is made up of 11 amino acids. The CDR3 DNA sequence: TGTGCCAGCCGGGGAAGCGATGGCTACACCTTC. Translating it yields CASRGSDGYTF.

This chain links TRBV6-5 with TRBJ1-1, with D perhaps TRBD1 (6 bases). Trimming left V 10 bases short and J 10 bases short, with 22 bases between. The CDR3 has 13 amino acids. Germline values: CDR1 MNHEY, CDR2 SVGAGI. This CDR3 is CATYGPTGRGAFF. The CDR3 DNA reads as TGTGCCACCTACGGACCCACAGGGAGAGGAGCTTTCTTT.

V usage is TRBV2 and J usage is TRBJ1-6; 10 nucleotides line up with TRBD1. The length of the CDR3 is 14 residues. The trim removed 5 bases at V and 14 bases at J, leaving 9 bases unmatched. CDR1 SNHLY and CDR2 FYNNEI come from the germline V gene. The DNA for the CDR3 is TGTGCCAGCAGTTCGGGACAGGGGAAAGCGGCCCTCCACTTT. It is translated as CASSSGQGKAALHF.

V is TRBV30 and J is TRBJ1-2; tentatively, D is TRBD1 (6 bases). V gave up 0 bases and J gave up 7 bases, with 21 bases separating them. CDR3 size: 16 residues. Germline assignment: CDR1 GTSNPN and CDR2 SVGIG (reference sequence). CDR3 sequence reads: CAWSVRVVEQGGGYTF. The DNA for the CDR3 is TGTGCCTGGAGTGTACGGGTTGTCGAACAGGGCGGTGGCTACACCTTC.

This clone was seen only a few times. The CDR3: CASSLATQAGELFF. As DNA, the CDR3 is TGTGCCAGCAGCTTAGCGACCCAGGCCGGGGAGCTGTTTTTT. The chain joins TRBV11-3 to TRBJ2-2; no reliable D call. Trimming removed 1 base from V and 6 bases from J, with 9 bases in between. In germline, CDR1 is SGHNT, CDR2 YENEEA. The CDR3 runs to 14 residues.

The CDR3 here is CASSYSTESYEQYF. DNA for the CDR3: TGTGCCAGCAGCTACTCGACAGAAAGCTACGAGCAGTACTTC. The chain recombines TRBV5-6 with TRBJ2-7, with D maybe TRBD1 (5 bases). The germline V gene has CDR1 SGHDT and CDR2 YYEEEE. V dropped 3 bases and J dropped 3 bases, with 13 bases sitting between them. This CDR3 region has 14 residues.